These T cell receptor beta chains were read from a single sample in a study of T cells in Graves' hyperthyroidism and ophthalmopathy. MiXCR was run by TCRdb on the multiplex PCR reads, yielding one entry per CDR3 protein. The data hold 200,000 to 300,000 distinct CDR3 sequences, with around 17% observed a single time. Sequenced input: blood. The receptors here all came from a woman aged 18-30 years with Graves' ophthalmopathy. The CDR3 runs from the conserved cysteine through the conserved F or W. The D gene is left open where the match is weak. For some rows the clone size is stated as once, few or many, or as a class when expanded; others skip it.

d_call,v_call,j_call,clone_size,cdr3_nt,cdr3_aa
-,TRBV20-1,TRBJ1-1,-,TGCAGTGCTAGCCCGGGGCTGAGAGTCACTGAAGCTTTCTTT,CSASPGLRVTEAFF
-,TRBV27,TRBJ2-7,many,TGTGCCAGCAGTTCTACCTCCGGGGGCTGGGAGCAGTACTTC,CASSSTSGGWEQYF
TRBD2,TRBV9,TRBJ2-1,few,TGTGCCAGCAGCGTAGTGGGCGGGGGGGGGTATGAGCAGTTCTTC,CASSVVGGGGYEQFF
TRBD1,TRBV2,TRBJ1-2,many,TGTGCCAGCAACGACAGGGTGCCGGATGGCTACACCTTC,CASNDRVPDGYTF
-,TRBV28,TRBJ2-7,few,TGTGCCAGCAGTTTATGGGCGGGGGCGTCGTCCTACGAGCAGTACTTC,CASSLWAGASSYEQYF
-,TRBV15,TRBJ2-3,many,TGTGCCACCAGCTTGACAGATACGCAGTATTTT,CATSLTDTQYF
TRBD2,TRBV20-1,TRBJ2-7,many,TGCAGTGCTAGATGGGGCGGGGGTAAACGCGAGCAGTACTTC,CSARWGGGKREQYF
TRBD1,TRBV12-3/TRBV12-4,TRBJ2-2,many,TGTGCCAGCAGACCCGGGACAGCGAACACCGGGGAGCTGTTTTTT,CASRPGTANTGELFF
-,TRBV5-1,TRBJ2-7,-,TGCGCCAGCAGCTTGGAAGGCTGGTCGGGCGAGCAGTACTTC,CASSLEGWSGEQYF
-,TRBV6-1,TRBJ1-3,-,TGTGCCAGCACCTTGGCGTCGGGGCATTTGGACACCATATATTTT,CASTLASGHLDTIYF
-,TRBV2,TRBJ1-1,-,TGTGCCAGCAGCAAGACAACCCTGAACACTGAAGCTTTCTTT,CASSKTTLNTEAFF
-,TRBV18,TRBJ2-5,once,TGTGCCAGCTCACCTCTTGGGGGCGCAGAGACCCAGTACTTC,CASSPLGGAETQYF
-,TRBV4-2,TRBJ1-6,many,TGTGCCAGCAGCCAAGAAGCAGATTCACCCCTCCACTTT,CASSQEADSPLHF
-,TRBV6-5,TRBJ2-6,many,TGTGCCAGCAGTTACTCAAGCGCTAGGGCCAACGTCCTGACTTTC,CASSYSSARANVLTF
TRBD1,TRBV10-3,TRBJ1-1,many,TGTGCCATCAGTGATCCGGACAGGGTGAACACTGAAGCTTTCTTT,CAISDPDRVNTEAFF
-,TRBV2,TRBJ1-3,many,TGTGCCAGCAGTTGGACACCTTCTGGAAACACCATATATTTT,CASSWTPSGNTIYF
TRBD1,TRBV19,TRBJ2-5,-,TGTGCCAGTAGTATTCCAGGGGGTGAGACCCAGTACTTC,CASSIPGGETQYF
TRBD2,TRBV2,TRBJ2-1,many,TGTGCCAGCAGTGAAAAGACTAGCGGCTACAATGAGCAGTTCTTC,CASSEKTSGYNEQFF
TRBD2,TRBV24-1,TRBJ2-1,many,TGTGCCACCAGTGACGGACTAGCGGGAGGGTCCTACAATGAGCAGTTCTTC,CATSDGLAGGSYNEQFF
-,TRBV10-2,TRBJ2-5,many,TGCGCCAGCAGTGATGCGGGAAGGGATCAAGAGACCCAGTACTTC,CASSDAGRDQETQYF
TRBD1,TRBV12-3/TRBV12-4,TRBJ2-7,many,TGTGCCAGTTTGGACGGACAGGGGGCGCCCGAGCAGTACTTC,CASLDGQGAPEQYF
TRBD2,TRBV20-1,TRBJ2-3,once,TGCAGTGCTAGACTAGCGGGACCCACAGATACGCAGTATTTT,CSARLAGPTDTQYF
TRBD1,TRBV2,TRBJ1-6,once,TGTGCCAGCAAGGGACAGGGGGATTCACCCCTCCACTTT,CASKGQGDSPLHF
TRBD2,TRBV28,TRBJ2-2,-,TGTGCCAGCAGTTTAGCGGGAGTAGGCACCGGGGAGCTGTTTTTT,CASSLAGVGTGELFF
TRBD1,TRBV29-1,TRBJ2-7,many,TGCAGCGTTTCCCGACAGGGGTACGAGCAGTACTTC,CSVSRQGYEQYF
TRBD2,TRBV7-9,TRBJ2-3,many,TGTGCCAGCAGCCCCCGACTAGCGGGAGCTCGGAGTACAGATACGCAGTATTTT,CASSPRLAGARSTDTQYF
-,TRBV12-3/TRBV12-4,TRBJ1-2,many,TGTGCCAGCAGTTTGGGGGATGGCTACACCTTC,CASSLGDGYTF
-,TRBV6-2/TRBV6-3,TRBJ2-1,many,TGTGCCAGCAGTCCCTTGGCGGGGTCCTACAATGAGCAGTTCTTC,CASSPLAGSYNEQFF
TRBD2,TRBV9,TRBJ2-3,few,TGTGCCAGCAGCGTAGATGGAGCGGGGGCTAGCACAGATACGCAGTATTTT,CASSVDGAGASTDTQYF
-,TRBV10-3,TRBJ2-7,many,TGTGCCATCAGTGAGTCGGATACGGTGAACGAGCAGTACTTC,CAISESDTVNEQYF
-,TRBV7-2,TRBJ2-3,many,TGTGCCAGCAGCTTCAGGACTACCACGGATACGCAGTATTTT,CASSFRTTTDTQYF
TRBD1,TRBV3-1,TRBJ2-2,many,TGTGCCAGTAGAAGACAGGGCAACACCGGGGAGCTGTTTTTT,CASRRQGNTGELFF
-,TRBV6-6,TRBJ1-3,many,TGTGCCAGCAGTTACCCGGGAGGAGCGAGCTCTGGAAACACCATATATTTT,CASSYPGGASSGNTIYF
-,TRBV18,TRBJ1-4,many,TGTGCCAGCTCACCTGGGGGTCTGGGGAGTGAAAAACTGTTTTTT,CASSPGGLGSEKLFF
-,TRBV28,TRBJ1-2,many,TGTGCCAGCAGTCAAGCAGGGGACTTCTATGGCTACACCTTC,CASSQAGDFYGYTF
-,TRBV6-1,TRBJ1-5,many,TGTGCCAGCAAAACTGCGGCCCCACTTAATCAGCCCCAGCATTTT,CASKTAAPLNQPQHF
TRBD1,TRBV5-6,TRBJ2-5,many,TGTGCCAGCAGCCAAACCCCCAACAGGGGACGGACCCAGTACTTC,CASSQTPNRGRTQYF
TRBD1,TRBV6-1,TRBJ1-2,many,TGTGCCAGCAGCCTTCGACAGGGGGCTTTAGACTATGGCTACACCTTC,CASSLRQGALDYGYTF
-,TRBV20-1,TRBJ1-1,many,TGCAGTGCTAGAGATCGTCGCCAGGACACTGAAGCTTTCTTT,CSARDRRQDTEAFF
-,TRBV20-1,TRBJ1-2,many,TGCAGTGCTAGAGAAATCTCCTACTATGGCTACACCTTC,CSAREISYYGYTF
-,TRBV20-1,TRBJ2-7,many,TGCAGTGCTTCCGGGAACTCCTACGAGCAGTACTTC,CSASGNSYEQYF
-,TRBV7-2,TRBJ1-1,many,TGTGCCAGCAGCTTTGTAAGAGGCGCGGCTTTCTTT,CASSFVRGAAFF
TRBD2,TRBV28,TRBJ2-1,-,TGTGCCAGCAGCCCGCGGACTAGCGGGAGTGGTGAGCAGTTCTTC,CASSPRTSGSGEQFF
-,TRBV28,TRBJ1-4,many,TGTGCCAGCAGCTCTGAGACCTGGAGCGAAAAACTGTTTTTT,CASSSETWSEKLFF